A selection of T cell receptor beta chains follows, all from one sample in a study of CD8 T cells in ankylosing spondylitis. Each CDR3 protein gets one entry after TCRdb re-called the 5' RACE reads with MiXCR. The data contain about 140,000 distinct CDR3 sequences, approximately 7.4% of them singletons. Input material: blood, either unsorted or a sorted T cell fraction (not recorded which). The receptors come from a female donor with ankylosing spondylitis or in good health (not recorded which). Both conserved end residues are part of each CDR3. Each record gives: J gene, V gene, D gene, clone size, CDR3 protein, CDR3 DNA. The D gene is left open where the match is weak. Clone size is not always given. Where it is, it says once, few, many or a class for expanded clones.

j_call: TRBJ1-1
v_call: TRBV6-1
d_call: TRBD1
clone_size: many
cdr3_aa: CASRPGGQNTEAFF
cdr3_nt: TGTGCCAGCAGACCAGGGGGCCAGAACACTGAAGCTTTCTTT

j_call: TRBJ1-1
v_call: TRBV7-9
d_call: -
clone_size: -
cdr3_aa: CASSSSRFKGMNTEAFF
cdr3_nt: TGTGCCAGCAGCTCCAGTCGCTTTAAGGGGATGAACACTGAAGCTTTCTTT

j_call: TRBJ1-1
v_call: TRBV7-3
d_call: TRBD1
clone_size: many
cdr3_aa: CASSLTGTANTEAFF
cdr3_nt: TGTGCCAGCAGCTTAACCGGGACAGCGAACACTGAAGCTTTCTTT

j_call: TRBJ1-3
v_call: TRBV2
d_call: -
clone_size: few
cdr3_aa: CASNRETGNTIYF
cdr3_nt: TGTGCCAGCAACAGGGAGACTGGAAACACCATATATTTT

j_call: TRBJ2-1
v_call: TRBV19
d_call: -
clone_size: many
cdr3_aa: CASSSRTPNNEQFF
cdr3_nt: TGTGCCAGTAGTTCCCGGACGCCGAACAATGAGCAGTTCTTC

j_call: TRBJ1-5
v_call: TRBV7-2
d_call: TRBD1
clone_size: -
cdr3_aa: CASSKGQGALVHF
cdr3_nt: TGTGCCAGCAGCAAGGGACAGGGGGCACTCGTCCATTTT

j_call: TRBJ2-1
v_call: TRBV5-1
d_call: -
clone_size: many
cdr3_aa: CASSPTGNNEQFF
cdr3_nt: TGCGCCAGCAGCCCTACAGGGAACAATGAGCAGTTCTTC

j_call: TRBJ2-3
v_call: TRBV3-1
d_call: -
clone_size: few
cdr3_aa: CASSQESLGDTQYF
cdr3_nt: TGTGCCAGCAGCCAAGAGAGTCTTGGGGATACGCAGTATTTT

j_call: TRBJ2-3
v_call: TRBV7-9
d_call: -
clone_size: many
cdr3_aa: CASSQARGGFGDTQYF
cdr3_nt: TGTGCCAGCAGCCAAGCCAGGGGAGGGTTTGGAGATACGCAGTATTTT

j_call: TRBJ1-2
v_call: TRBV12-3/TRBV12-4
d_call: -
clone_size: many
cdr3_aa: CASSLSGGGGYTF
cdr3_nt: TGTGCCAGCAGTCTCTCGGGGGGTGGTGGCTACACCTTC

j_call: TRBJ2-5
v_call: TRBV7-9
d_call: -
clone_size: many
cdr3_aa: CASSFYQIETQYF
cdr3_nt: TGTGCCAGCAGCTTCTATCAAATAGAGACCCAGTACTTC

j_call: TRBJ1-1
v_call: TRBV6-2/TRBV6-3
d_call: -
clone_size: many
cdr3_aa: CASTRMNTEAFF
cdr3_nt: TGTGCCAGCACCCGAATGAACACTGAAGCTTTCTTT

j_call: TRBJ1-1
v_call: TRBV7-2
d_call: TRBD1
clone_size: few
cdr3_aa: CASSKYDRGRTEAFF
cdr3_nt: TGTGCCAGCAGCAAATATGACAGGGGACGGACTGAAGCTTTCTTT

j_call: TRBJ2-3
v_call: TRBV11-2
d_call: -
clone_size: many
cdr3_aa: CASSQGFPGYTQYF
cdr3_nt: TGTGCCAGCAGCCAGGGATTCCCTGGGTATACGCAGTATTTT

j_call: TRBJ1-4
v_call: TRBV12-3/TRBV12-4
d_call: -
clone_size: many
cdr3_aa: CASSSHRARGEKLFF
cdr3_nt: TGTGCCAGCAGTTCTCACCGGGCGCGAGGTGAAAAACTGTTTTTT

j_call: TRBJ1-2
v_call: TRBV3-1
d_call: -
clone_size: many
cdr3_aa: CASSFPATPLNYGYTF
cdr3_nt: TGTGCCAGCAGCTTTCCCGCGACTCCGTTAAACTATGGCTACACCTTC

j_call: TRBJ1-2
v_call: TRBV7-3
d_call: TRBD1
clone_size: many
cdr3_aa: CASSLGQGFGYTF
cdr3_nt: TGTGCCAGCAGCTTGGGACAGGGCTTTGGCTACACCTTC

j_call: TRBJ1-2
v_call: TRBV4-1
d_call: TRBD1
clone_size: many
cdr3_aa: CASSQGDSPIYGYTF
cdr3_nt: TGCGCCAGCAGCCAAGGGGACAGCCCTATCTATGGCTACACCTTC

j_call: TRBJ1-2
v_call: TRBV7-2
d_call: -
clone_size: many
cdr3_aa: CASQSGYGYTF
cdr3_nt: TGTGCCAGTCAGTCCGGGTATGGCTACACCTTC

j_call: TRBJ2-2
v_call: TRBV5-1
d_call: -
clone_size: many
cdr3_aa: CASSNSKQGSTGELFF
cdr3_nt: TGCGCCAGCAGCAACTCAAAACAAGGAAGCACCGGGGAGCTGTTTTTT

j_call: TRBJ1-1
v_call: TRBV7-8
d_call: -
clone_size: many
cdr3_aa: CASSFFTNTEAFF
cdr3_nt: TGTGCCAGCAGCTTTTTCACGAACACTGAAGCTTTCTTT

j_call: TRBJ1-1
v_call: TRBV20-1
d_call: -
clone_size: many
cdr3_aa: CSASFQGMGAEAFF
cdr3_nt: TGCAGTGCTAGCTTTCAGGGGATGGGGGCTGAAGCTTTCTTT

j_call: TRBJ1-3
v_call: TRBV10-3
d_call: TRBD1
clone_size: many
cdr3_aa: CAIRGQGNSGNTIYF
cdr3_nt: TGTGCCATCAGAGGACAGGGAAATTCTGGAAACACCATATATTTT

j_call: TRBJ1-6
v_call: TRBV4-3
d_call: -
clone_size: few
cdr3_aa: CASSRSWSYNSPLHF
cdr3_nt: TGCGCCAGCAGCCGTAGTTGGTCCTATAATTCACCCCTCCACTTT

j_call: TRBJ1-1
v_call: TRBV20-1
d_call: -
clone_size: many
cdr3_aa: CSARGYGGGTEAFF
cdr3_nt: TGCAGTGCTAGAGGTTACGGGGGAGGGACTGAAGCTTTCTTT

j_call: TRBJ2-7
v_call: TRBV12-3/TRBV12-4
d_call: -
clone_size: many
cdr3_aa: CASSFSGPGGYEQYF
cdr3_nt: TGTGCCAGCAGTTTTTCGGGACCCGGGGGTTACGAGCAGTACTTC

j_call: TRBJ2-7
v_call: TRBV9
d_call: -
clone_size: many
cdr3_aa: CASSVGAGEQYF
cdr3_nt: TGTGCCAGCAGCGTAGGGGCGGGTGAGCAGTACTTC

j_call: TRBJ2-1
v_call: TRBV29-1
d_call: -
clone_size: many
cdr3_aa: CSVLGPRGLFF
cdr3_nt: TGCAGCGTCTTGGGACCGAGGGGTCTGTTCTTC

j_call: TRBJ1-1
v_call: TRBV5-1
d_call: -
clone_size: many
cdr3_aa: CASSLVLVGGRAEAFF
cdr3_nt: TGCGCCAGCAGCTTGGTCCTGGTGGGGGGGCGAGCTGAAGCTTTCTTT

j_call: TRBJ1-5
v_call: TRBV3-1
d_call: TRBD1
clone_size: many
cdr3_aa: CASSSRDRDQPQHF
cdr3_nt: TGTGCCAGCAGCAGCCGGGACAGGGACCAGCCCCAGCATTTT

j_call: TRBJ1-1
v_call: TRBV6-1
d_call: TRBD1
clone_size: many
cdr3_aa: CASSDRDKGEAFF
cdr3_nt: TGTGCCAGCAGCGACAGGGACAAAGGTGAAGCTTTCTTT

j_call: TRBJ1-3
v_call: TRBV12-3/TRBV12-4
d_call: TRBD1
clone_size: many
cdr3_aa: CASSFWPGGSGNTIYF
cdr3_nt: TGTGCCAGCAGTTTCTGGCCAGGGGGCTCTGGAAACACCATATATTTT

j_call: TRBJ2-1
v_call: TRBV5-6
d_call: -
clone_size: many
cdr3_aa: CASSPRDYNEQFF
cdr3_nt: TGTGCCAGCAGCCCTCGGGACTACAATGAGCAGTTCTTC

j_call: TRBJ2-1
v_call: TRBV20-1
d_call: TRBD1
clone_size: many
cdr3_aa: CSARAGGEDEQFF
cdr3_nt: TGCAGTGCTAGGGCAGGGGGTGAGGATGAGCAGTTCTTC

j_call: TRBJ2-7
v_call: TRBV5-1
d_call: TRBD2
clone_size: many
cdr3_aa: CASSVTGGGYEQYF
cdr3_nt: TGCGCCAGCAGCGTTACCGGGGGGGGATACGAGCAGTACTTC

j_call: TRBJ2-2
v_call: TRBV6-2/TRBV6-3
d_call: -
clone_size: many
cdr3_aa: CASSPPWGLNTGELFF
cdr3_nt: TGTGCCAGCAGCCCACCGTGGGGCCTTAACACCGGGGAGCTGTTTTTT

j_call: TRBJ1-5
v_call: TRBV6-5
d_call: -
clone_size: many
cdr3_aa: CASSYGPGGDQPQHF
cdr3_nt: TGTGCCAGCAGTTATGGGCCTGGGGGTGACCAGCCCCAGCATTTT

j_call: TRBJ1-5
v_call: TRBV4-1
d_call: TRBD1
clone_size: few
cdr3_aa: CASSPTGTGGNQPQHF
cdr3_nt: TGCGCCAGCAGCCCTACCGGGACAGGGGGCAATCAGCCCCAGCATTTT

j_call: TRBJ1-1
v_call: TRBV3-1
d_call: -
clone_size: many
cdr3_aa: CASSQGGAEAFF
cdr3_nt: TGTGCCAGCAGCCAGGGGGGGGCTGAAGCTTTCTTT

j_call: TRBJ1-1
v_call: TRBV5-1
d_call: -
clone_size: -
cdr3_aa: CASFFSPGSMNTEAFF
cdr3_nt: TGCGCCAGCTTCTTTAGTCCAGGCTCCATGAACACTGAAGCTTTCTTT

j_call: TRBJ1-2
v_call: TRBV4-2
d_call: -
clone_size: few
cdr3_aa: CASSPVGDGSNYGYTF
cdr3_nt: TGTGCCAGCAGCCCGGTTGGGGACGGCTCTAACTATGGCTACACCTTC

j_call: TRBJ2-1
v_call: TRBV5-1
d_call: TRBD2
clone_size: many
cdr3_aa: CASSLRLAGVNNEQFF
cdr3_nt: TGCGCCAGCAGCCTGCGACTAGCGGGGGTGAACAATGAGCAGTTCTTC